The following is a T cell receptor beta chain sequence with its context. What it binds is not known. This entry is derived from a study of shared clonotypes between healthy human individuals. The overall study: Used for every donor were three CD4 naive, three CD4 memory, two CD8 naive and one CD8 memory plate.

In the naive CD8 group, cells lacked CD45RO and were positively selected for CCR7, so terminally differentiated effector memory CD45RA+ cells were left out. Trimming left V 0 bases short and J 6 bases short, with 18 bases between. The V gene's germline CDR1 is MDHEN and CDR2 SYDVKM. This CDR3 comprises 16 residues. The study, taken as a whole, reports: Richness estimates generally favored naive over memory subsets. The study found lower generation probabilities in non-shared clonotypes than in those shared by all four donors.

Each cell subset's genomic DNA was divided evenly among several immunoSEQ plates. Using immunoSEQ multiplex PCR, the repertoire was profiled, and TCRdb retains in-frame clones only, with some absent. Found here are about 820,000 clones, nearly 95% of them singletons; the top ten hold around 24%. The sample consisted of naive CD8+ T cells sorted from blood. This receptor was taken from a man under 40 in good health. The chain links TRBV28 to TRBJ2-7; a possible D gene is TRBD2 (7 bases). CDR3 DNA sequence: TGTGCCAGCAGTTTATGGGAGGGGGGGGTAATCCCCGAGCAGTACTTC. Encoded protein: CASSLWEGGVIPEQYF.